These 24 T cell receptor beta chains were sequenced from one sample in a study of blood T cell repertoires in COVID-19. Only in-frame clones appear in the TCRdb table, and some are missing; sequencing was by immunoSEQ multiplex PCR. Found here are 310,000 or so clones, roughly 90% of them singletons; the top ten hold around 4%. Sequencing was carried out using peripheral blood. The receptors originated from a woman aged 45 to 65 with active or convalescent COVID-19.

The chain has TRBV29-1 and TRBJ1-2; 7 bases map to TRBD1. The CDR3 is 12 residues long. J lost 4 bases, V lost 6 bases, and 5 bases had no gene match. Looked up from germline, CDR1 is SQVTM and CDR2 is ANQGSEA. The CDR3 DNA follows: TGCAGCGTATCCCCAGGGGGCTATGGCTACACCTTC. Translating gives CSVSPGGYGYTF.

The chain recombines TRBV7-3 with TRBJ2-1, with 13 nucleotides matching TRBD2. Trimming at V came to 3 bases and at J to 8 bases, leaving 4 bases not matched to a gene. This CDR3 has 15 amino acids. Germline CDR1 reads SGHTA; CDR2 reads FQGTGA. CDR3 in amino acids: CASSFTSGRVDEQFF. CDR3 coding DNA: TGTGCCAGCAGCTTTACTAGCGGGAGGGTCGATGAGCAGTTCTTC.

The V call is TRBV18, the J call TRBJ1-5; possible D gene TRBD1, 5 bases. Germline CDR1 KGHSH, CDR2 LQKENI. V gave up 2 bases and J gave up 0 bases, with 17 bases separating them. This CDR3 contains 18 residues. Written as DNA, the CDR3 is TGTGCCAGCTCACCAGCAGCGCGGGGGACGGGTAGCAATCAGCCCCAGCATTTT. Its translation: CASSPAARGTGSNQPQHF.

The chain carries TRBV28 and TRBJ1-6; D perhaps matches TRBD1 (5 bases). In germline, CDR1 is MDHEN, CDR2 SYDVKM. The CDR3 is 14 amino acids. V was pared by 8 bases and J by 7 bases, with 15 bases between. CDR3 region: CASLGGTTNSPLHF. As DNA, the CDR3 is TGTGCCAGCCTGGGAGGGACCACAAATTCACCCCTCCACTTT. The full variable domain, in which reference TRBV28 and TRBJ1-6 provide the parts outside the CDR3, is DVKVTQSSRYLVKRTGEKVFLECVQDMDHENMFWYRQDPGLGLRLIYFSYDVKMKEKGDIPEGYSVSREKKERFSLILESASTNQTSMYLCASLGGTTNSPLHFGNGTRLTVT.

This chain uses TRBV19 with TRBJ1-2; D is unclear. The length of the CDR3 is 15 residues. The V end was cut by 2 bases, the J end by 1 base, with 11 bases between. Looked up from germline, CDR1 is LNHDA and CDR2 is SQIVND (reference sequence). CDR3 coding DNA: TGTGCCAGTAGTATAATGCCCGGGATTAACTATGGCTACACCTTC. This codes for CASSIMPGINYGYTF. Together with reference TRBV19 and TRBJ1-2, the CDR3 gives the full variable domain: DGGITQSPKYLFRKEGQNVTLSCEQNLNHDAMYWYRQDPGQGLRLIYYSQIVNDFQKGDIAEGYSVSREKKESFPLTVTSAQKNPTAFYLCASSIMPGINYGYTFGSGTRLTVV.

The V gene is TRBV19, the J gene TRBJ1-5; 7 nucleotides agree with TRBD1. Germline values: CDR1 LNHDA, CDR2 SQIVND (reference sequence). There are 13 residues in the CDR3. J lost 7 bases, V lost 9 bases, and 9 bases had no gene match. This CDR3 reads CASRDRAGQPQHF. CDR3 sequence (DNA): TGTGCCAGCAGAGACAGGGCGGGCCAGCCCCAGCATTTT.

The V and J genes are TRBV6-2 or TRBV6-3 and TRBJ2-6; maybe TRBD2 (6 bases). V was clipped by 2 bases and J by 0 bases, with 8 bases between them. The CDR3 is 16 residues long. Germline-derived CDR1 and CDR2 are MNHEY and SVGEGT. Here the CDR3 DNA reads TGTGCCAGCAGTTACGGGGGGATCTCTGGGGCCAACGTCCTGACTTTC. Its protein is CASSYGGISGANVLTF.

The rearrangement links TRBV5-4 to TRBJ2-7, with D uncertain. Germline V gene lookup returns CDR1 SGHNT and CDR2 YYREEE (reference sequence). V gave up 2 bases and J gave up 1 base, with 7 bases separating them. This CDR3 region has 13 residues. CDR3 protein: CASSFGQSYEQYF. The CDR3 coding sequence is TGTGCCAGCAGCTTTGGGCAGTCCTACGAGCAGTACTTC.

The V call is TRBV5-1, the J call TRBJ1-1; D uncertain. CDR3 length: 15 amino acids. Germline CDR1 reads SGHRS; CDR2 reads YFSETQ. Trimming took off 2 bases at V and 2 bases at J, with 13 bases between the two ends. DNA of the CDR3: TGCGCCAGCAGCTTTAAGGACGGACTCAACACTGAAGCTTTCTTT. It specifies CASSFKDGLNTEAFF.

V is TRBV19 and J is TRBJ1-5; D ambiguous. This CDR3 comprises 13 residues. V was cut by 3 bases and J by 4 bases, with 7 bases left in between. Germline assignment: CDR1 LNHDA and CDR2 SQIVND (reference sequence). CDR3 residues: CASSIEGNQPQHF. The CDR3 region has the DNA TGTGCCAGTAGTATCGAGGGAAATCAGCCCCAGCATTTT.

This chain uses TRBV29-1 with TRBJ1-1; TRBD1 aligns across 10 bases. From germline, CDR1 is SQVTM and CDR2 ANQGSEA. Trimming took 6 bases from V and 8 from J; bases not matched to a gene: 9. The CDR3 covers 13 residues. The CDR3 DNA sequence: TGCAGCGTCAGCCGGGACAGGGGCTCCGAAGCTTTCTTT. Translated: CSVSRDRGSEAFF.

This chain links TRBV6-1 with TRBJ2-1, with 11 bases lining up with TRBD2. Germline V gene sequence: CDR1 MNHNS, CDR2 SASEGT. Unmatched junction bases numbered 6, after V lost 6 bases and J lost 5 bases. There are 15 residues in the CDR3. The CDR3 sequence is CASSDSGGDHNEQFF. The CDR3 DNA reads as TGTGCCAGCAGCGATAGCGGGGGGGACCACAATGAGCAGTTCTTC.

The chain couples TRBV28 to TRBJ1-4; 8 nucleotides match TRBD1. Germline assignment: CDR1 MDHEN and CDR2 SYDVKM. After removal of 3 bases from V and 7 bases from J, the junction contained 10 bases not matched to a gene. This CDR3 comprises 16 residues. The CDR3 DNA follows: TGTGCCAGCAGTTTTTCGGGACGACAGGGGCGTGAAAAACTGTTTTTT. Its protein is CASSFSGRQGREKLFF.

DNA for the CDR3: TGCGCCAGCAGCCTAGATTCCGGGACTCCGAATGAGCAGTTCTTC. Its protein product is CASSLDSGTPNEQFF. The V and J genes are TRBV5-1 and TRBJ2-1; a possible D gene is TRBD2 (6 bases). This CDR3 is 15 amino acids long. Looked up from germline, CDR1 is SGHRS and CDR2 is YFSETQ. The V and J ends lost 4 bases and 7 bases respectively, with 18 bases between them.

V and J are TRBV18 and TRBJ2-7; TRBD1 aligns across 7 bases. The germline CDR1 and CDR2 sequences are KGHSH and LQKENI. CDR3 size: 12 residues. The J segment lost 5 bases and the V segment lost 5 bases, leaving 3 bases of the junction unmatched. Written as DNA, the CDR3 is TGTGCCAGCTCATCGACAGGGAACGAGCAGTACTTC. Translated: CASSSTGNEQYF.

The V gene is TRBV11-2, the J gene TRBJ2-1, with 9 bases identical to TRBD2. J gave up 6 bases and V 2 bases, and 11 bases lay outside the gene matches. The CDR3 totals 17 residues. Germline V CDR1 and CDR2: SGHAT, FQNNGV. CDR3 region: CASSLRVSAGGGNEQFF. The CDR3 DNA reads TGTGCCAGCAGCTTAAGAGTCTCAGCGGGAGGTGGCAATGAGCAGTTCTTC.

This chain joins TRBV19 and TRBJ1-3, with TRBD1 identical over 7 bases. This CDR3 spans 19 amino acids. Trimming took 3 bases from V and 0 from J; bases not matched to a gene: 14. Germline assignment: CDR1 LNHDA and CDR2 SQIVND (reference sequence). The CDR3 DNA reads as TGTGCCAGTAGTATGTTCGGGGGACAGATTGTTTACTCTGGAAACACCATATATTTT. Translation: CASSMFGGQIVYSGNTIYF.

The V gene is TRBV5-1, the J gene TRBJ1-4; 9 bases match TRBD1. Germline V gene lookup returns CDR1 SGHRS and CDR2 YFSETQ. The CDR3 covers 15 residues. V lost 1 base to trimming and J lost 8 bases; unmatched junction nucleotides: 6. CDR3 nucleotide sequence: TGCGCCAGCAGCTTGCATAGGACAGGGGACGAAAAACTGTTTTTT. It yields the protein CASSLHRTGDEKLFF.

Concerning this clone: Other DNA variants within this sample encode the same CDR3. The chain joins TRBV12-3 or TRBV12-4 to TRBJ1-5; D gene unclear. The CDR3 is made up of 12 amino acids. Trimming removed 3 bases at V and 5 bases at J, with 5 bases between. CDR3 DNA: TGTGCCAGCAGTTTCGGGGATCAGCCCCAGCATTTT. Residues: CASSFGDQPQHF.

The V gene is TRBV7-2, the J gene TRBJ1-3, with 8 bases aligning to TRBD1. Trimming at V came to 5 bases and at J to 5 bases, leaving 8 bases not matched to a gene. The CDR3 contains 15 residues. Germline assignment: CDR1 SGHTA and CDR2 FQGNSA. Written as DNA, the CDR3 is TGTGCCAGCAGCCCGCCCGGGACAGGCCGAAACACCATATATTTT. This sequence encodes CASSPPGTGRNTIYF.

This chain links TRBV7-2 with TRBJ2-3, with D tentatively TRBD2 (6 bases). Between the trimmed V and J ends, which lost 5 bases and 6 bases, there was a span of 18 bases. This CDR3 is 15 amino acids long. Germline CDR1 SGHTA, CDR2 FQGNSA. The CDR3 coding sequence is TGTGCCAGCAGCCCCGAGAGACTAGGCCCGGATACGCAGTATTTT. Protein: CASSPERLGPDTQYF.

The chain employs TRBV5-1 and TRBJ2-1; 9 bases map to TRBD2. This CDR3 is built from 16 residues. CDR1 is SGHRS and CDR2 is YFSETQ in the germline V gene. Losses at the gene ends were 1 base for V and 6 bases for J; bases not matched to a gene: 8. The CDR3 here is CASSLNQAGGANEQFF. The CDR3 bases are TGCGCCAGCAGCTTGAATCAAGCGGGAGGTGCCAATGAGCAGTTCTTC.

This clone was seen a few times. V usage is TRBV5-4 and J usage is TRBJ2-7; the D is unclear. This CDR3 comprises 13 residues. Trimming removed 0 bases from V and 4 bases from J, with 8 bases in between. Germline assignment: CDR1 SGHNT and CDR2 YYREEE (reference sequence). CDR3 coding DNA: TGTGCCAGCAGCTTGGGGGCTGAATACGAGCAGTACTTC. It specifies CASSLGAEYEQYF.

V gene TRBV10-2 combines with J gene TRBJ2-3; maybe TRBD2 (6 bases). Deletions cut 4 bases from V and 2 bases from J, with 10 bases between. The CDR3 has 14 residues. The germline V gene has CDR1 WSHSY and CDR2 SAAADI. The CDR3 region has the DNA TGCGCCAGCAGTGCGGCGGGGACCACAGATACGCAGTATTTT. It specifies CASSAAGTTDTQYF.